This T cell receptor beta chain was recovered during a study of somatic mutations in cytotoxic T cells in rheumatoid arthritis. Study details: The researchers flow-sorted some T-cell populations stained with V beta antibodies and got nearly 100% purity, and these included V beta1+ cells sequenced for TCRB.

Whole-study results and caveats: Nobody knew which antigens the expanded CD8+ clones targeted.

The CDR3 sequence is 15 residues long. Germline V gives CDR1 SGDLS, CDR2 YYNGEE. V lost 4 bases, J lost 0 bases, and 6 bases stayed unmatched. Original handling: Matches to published virus-specific TCRB sequences were rare among patient CD8+ clones larger than 1%. The repertoire was sequenced with immunoSEQ multiplex PCR; TCRdb's copy has only in-frame clones and lacks some. V and J calls and clone size are as listed in that table; D and trimming were resolved from the DNA. The table records 15,000 to 20,000 clones, over 75% of them present only once. A word on this clone: The target antigen is unknown.

Positive magnetic bead selection, which isolated the CD4+ and CD8+ cells, was followed by a flow cytometry check of purity. The chain uses TRBV9 and TRBJ1-2; 7 bases fit TRBD1. The receptor comes from a man between 18 and 35 years old with rheumatoid arthritis. Sequenced input: CD8+ T cells sorted from blood. The DNA of the CDR3 is TGTGCCAGCAGCTCGGGACAGATAGCTAACTATGGCTACACCTTC. Protein: CASSSGQIANYGYTF.